Listed below are T cell receptor beta chains from one sample, sequenced in a study of regulatory T cells in long-lasting Graves disease. One entry per CDR3 protein results from TCRdb running MiXCR on the multiplex PCR reads. The top ten hold 12% of the sample, which has 550,000 to 650,000 distinct CDR3 sequences, about 16% seen once. Separately, the same data were catalogued under a study of T cells in Graves' hyperthyroidism and ophthalmopathy.

The sequences come from peripheral blood mononuclear cells (PBMCs), collected at new diagnosis, from a patient treated with antithyroid drugs. These receptors originate from a man aged 18 to 30 with Graves disease. Each CDR3 is given with its conserved first and last residue. A D gene is named only where the DNA matches it firmly. Clone size, where shown, is once, few, many, or a class for clones that have expanded.

NA,TRBV5-1,once,TRBJ2-2,TGCGCCAGCAGCTTCCAACGGGACACCGGGGAGCTGTTTTTT,CASSFQRDTGELFF
TRBD1,TRBV25-1,few,TRBJ2-1,TGTGCCAGCAGTGAATATAGGCCTGGGACAGGGTTTACTCCCTACAATGAGCAGTTCTTC,CASSEYRPGTGFTPYNEQFF
NA,TRBV27,few,TRBJ1-4,TGTGCCAGCAGTTTAGGTGTCCGGAATGAAAAACTGTTTTTT,CASSLGVRNEKLFF
NA,TRBV20-1,once,TRBJ2-1,NA,CSARVGAGAYNEQSF
TRBD1,TRBV4-1,NA,TRBJ1-5,TGCGCCAGCAGCCTTCGGACAGGCGATGGTCAGCCCCAGCATTTT,CASSLRTGDGQPQHF
NA,TRBV30,many,TRBJ1-2,TGTGCCCTACCCAGGGGAGGGAGATATGGCTACACCTTC,CALPRGGRYGYTF
NA,TRBV6-1,few,TRBJ1-4,TGTGCCAGCAGTCTACAGAATAATGAAAAACTGTTTTTT,CASSLQNNEKLFF
NA,TRBV12-5,many,TRBJ1-1,TGTGCTAGTGGTTTGGCTAATCAGGGGAACGGTGAAGCTTTCTTT,CASGLANQGNGEAFF
TRBD1,TRBV19,few,TRBJ1-2,TGTGCCAGTAGTATCGACAGGGTGTATGGCTACACCTTC,CASSIDRVYGYTF
TRBD2,TRBV9,NA,TRBJ2-1,TGTGCCAGCAGCGTAGAAGTGGTGGCTAGCGGGAGTCCAAATGAGCAGTTCTTC,CASSVEVVASGSPNEQFF
NA,TRBV18,NA,TRBJ1-5,TGTGCCAGCTCACCAGCGGGACATGCAGGCAATCAGCCCCAGCATTTT,CASSPAGHAGNQPQHF
TRBD1,TRBV9,many,TRBJ2-7,TGTGCCAGCGGGGCGGGGACAGGGGTCGAGCAGTACTTC,CASGAGTGVEQYF
NA,TRBV7-9,few,TRBJ1-4,TGTGCCAGCAGGCCCTTAGGCGGGCGGCATGAAAAACTGTTTTTT,CASRPLGGRHEKLFF
NA,TRBV18,NA,TRBJ1-4,TGTGCCAGCTCACAGGCAGGGCGGGAAAAACTGTTTTTT,CASSQAGREKLFF
TRBD1,TRBV20-1,NA,TRBJ1-3,TGCAGTGCTAGGTTAACAGGGGGCCCTGGAAACACCATATATTTT,CSARLTGGPGNTIYF
TRBD2,TRBV6-1,many,TRBJ2-1,TGTGCCAGCAGCAGTAGCGGGAATGAGCAGTTCTTC,CASSSSGNEQFF
TRBD1,TRBV12-3/TRBV12-4,many,TRBJ2-7,TGTGCCAGCAGCTATGACAGGGGGCCCCGTGGGCAGTACTTC,CASSYDRGPRGQYF
TRBD2,TRBV3-1,many,TRBJ2-2,TGTGCCAGCAGCCAAGGCGGGGGCACCGGGGAGCTGTTTTTT,CASSQGGGTGELFF
NA,TRBV29-1,few,TRBJ1-2,TGCAGCGTTGTGTCGGGGAACTATGGCTACACCTTC,CSVVSGNYGYTF
NA,TRBV29-1,many,TRBJ2-7,TGCAGCGCCTGGTTTGGGGGCTCCTACGAGCAGTACTTC,CSAWFGGSYEQYF
NA,TRBV7-8,NA,TRBJ2-1,TGTGCCAGCAGTGAAGGTGGGGGCGACTACAATGAGCAGTTCTTC,CASSEGGGDYNEQFF
NA,TRBV4-1,few,TRBJ2-3,TGCGCCAGCAGCCAAGGAGCAGGGGCGTATCTAGATACGCAGTATTTT,CASSQGAGAYLDTQYF
NA,TRBV27,many,TRBJ2-7,TGTGCCAGCAGTTTTCTAGGGGTTTCCTACGAGCAGTACTTC,CASSFLGVSYEQYF
TRBD2,TRBV7-9,many,TRBJ2-5,TGTGCCAGCAGGGGAGGGCAACAAGAGACCCAGTACTTC,CASRGGQQETQYF
NA,TRBV5-5,many,TRBJ2-7,TGTGCCAGCAGCTACCGGGACCAGAGCTTCTACGAGCAGTACTTC,CASSYRDQSFYEQYF
NA,TRBV20-1,few,TRBJ1-1,TGCAGTGCTACCTTCGGCGAGGGACCAGTACCTACTGAAGCTTTCTTT,CSATFGEGPVPTEAFF
NA,TRBV20-1,once,TRBJ2-5,TGCAGTGCTAGAGATCCGGCTGGGGAGTTCTGGGAGACCCAGTACTTC,CSARDPAGEFWETQYF
NA,TRBV11-3,NA,TRBJ2-1,TGTGCCAGCGGGCGGGACCCGACGAATGAGCAGTTCTTC,CASGRDPTNEQFF
TRBD1,TRBV29-1,NA,TRBJ1-1,TGCAGCGTTGACAGGGGGCCAGGTTACACTGAAGCTTTCTTT,CSVDRGPGYTEAFF
TRBD2,TRBV7-3,medium-sized,TRBJ2-1,TGTGCCAGCAGCTTATACTCTAGCGGGAGGCTACATTCCTACAATGAGCAGTTCTTC,CASSLYSSGRLHSYNEQFF
TRBD2,TRBV20-1,NA,TRBJ2-5,TGCAGTGCTAGAGGGACTAGCGGGGACCAAGAGACCCAGTACTTC,CSARGTSGDQETQYF
TRBD1,TRBV7-9,NA,TRBJ2-2,TGTACCAGCAGCGGTTTGGCCGGGACAGCAAACACCGGGGAGCTGTTTTTT,CTSSGLAGTANTGELFF
NA,TRBV6-1,many,TRBJ2-5,TGTGCCAGCAGTGAACTACGGGGCCCCCAAGAGACCCAGTACTTC,CASSELRGPQETQYF
NA,TRBV11-2,many,TRBJ2-7,TGTGCCAGCAGCTTAGGGCAACTTTTCGGGAGTAGCTACGAGCAGTACTTC,CASSLGQLFGSSYEQYF
NA,TRBV3-1,many,TRBJ2-1,TGTGCCAGCAGCCAAGGCTGGGAGTCCTACAATGAGCAGTTCTTC,CASSQGWESYNEQFF
TRBD2,TRBV11-2,NA,TRBJ2-3,TGTGCCAGCAGCCCCTACAAGCGGGAGATAAATACGCAGTATTTT,CASSPYKREINTQYF
NA,TRBV27,many,TRBJ1-1,TGTGCCAGCGGGGGTGCGGCTTACCAAGCTTTCTTT,CASGGAAYQAFF
TRBD1,TRBV4-1,NA,TRBJ2-7,TGCGCCAGCAGCCAGTATGAGGGACAGCAGTTGGGCTCCTACGAGCAGTACTTC,CASSQYEGQQLGSYEQYF
NA,TRBV19,NA,TRBJ2-1,TGTGCCAGTAGTATTTTTGGGGACTCCTACAATGAGCAGTTCTTC,CASSIFGDSYNEQFF
NA,TRBV27,many,TRBJ1-1,TGTGCCAGCACCACTGATCGGGGGGATCACACTGAAGCTTTCTTT,CASTTDRGDHTEAFF
NA,TRBV5-1,few,TRBJ2-5,TGCGCCAGCAGCTTGGGGAGGCAGTTCCAAGAGACCCAGTACTTC,CASSLGRQFQETQYF
TRBD1,TRBV15,many,TRBJ2-1,TGTGCCACCAGCAGAGGTCGGACAGGGTACAATGAGCAGTTCTTC,CATSRGRTGYNEQFF
NA,TRBV29-1,many,TRBJ2-3,TGCAGCGTGAACTCCCGGTCTCGAACAGATACGCAGTATTTT,CSVNSRSRTDTQYF
TRBD2,TRBV10-1,many,TRBJ2-1,TGCGCCACCCAGCGGACAGCGCCGGGGGGGCCCTACAATGAGCAGTTCTTC,CATQRTAPGGPYNEQFF
NA,TRBV3-1,NA,TRBJ2-7,TGTGCCAGCAGCCCTGCGGGACAGTCCTACGAGCAGTACTTC,CASSPAGQSYEQYF
NA,TRBV15,many,TRBJ2-7,TGTGCCACCAGCAGAGGCCGACAGGACTCCTACGAGCAGTACTTC,CATSRGRQDSYEQYF
NA,TRBV19,NA,TRBJ1-5,TGTGCCAGTCGGAGTCAAAGTGCGGGGGTGATCAATCAGCCCCAGCATTTT,CASRSQSAGVINQPQHF
TRBD1,TRBV28,NA,TRBJ1-1,TGTGCCAGCAGACCCGGGGGGACAGGGAACACTGAAGCTTTCTTT,CASRPGGTGNTEAFF
TRBD2,TRBV7-9,few,TRBJ2-1,TGTGCCAGCAGACTAGCGGGGGAAAATGAGCAGTTCTTC,CASRLAGENEQFF
TRBD2,TRBV2,many,TRBJ2-4,TGTGCCACAGTTAGCGGGACCAGGAAAAACATTCAGTACTTC,CATVSGTRKNIQYF
NA,TRBV5-5,many,TRBJ1-5,TGTGCCAGCAGCTTTACAGCGGCCGGGCAGCCCCAGCATTTT,CASSFTAAGQPQHF
NA,TRBV3-1,NA,TRBJ2-7,TGTGCCAGCAGCCAAGATGTGGGGTCCTACGAGCAGTACTTC,CASSQDVGSYEQYF
TRBD2,TRBV20-1,few,TRBJ2-7,TGCGGTGCTAGCCGGGGGGACGAGCAGTACTTC,CGASRGDEQYF
TRBD2,TRBV20-1,many,TRBJ2-1,TGCAGTGCTCCACTAGCGGCTCTTGAGCAGTTCTTC,CSAPLAALEQFF
NA,TRBV3-1,few,TRBJ1-4,TGTGCCAGCAGCCAAGGGCATCTTACTGAAAAACTGTTTTTT,CASSQGHLTEKLFF